Presented here are 21 T cell receptor beta chains from one specimen sequenced in a study of beta chain features in type 1 diabetes. These receptors have no identified antigens. Study results and limitations: Shorter TCRB CDR3s, moderately but significantly so, were found in Type 1 diabetes patients in all four CD4+ subsets.

The study reverse transcribed the entire isolated RNA, so it sequenced expressed TCRB transcripts. Some clones are missing from TCRdb's copy, which holds only in-frame ones; the method was immunoSEQ multiplex PCR. The sample yields under 850,000 clones, roughly an eighth seen once. What was sequenced was naive CD4+ T cells from blood. These receptor sequences come from a man between 18 and 29 years old with type 1 diabetes.

This clone occurred a few times. The chain is built from TRBV7-6 and TRBJ2-7; a possible D gene is TRBD2 (6 bases). This CDR3 has 12 amino acids. Germline CDR1 is SGHVS and CDR2 is FNYEAQ. Trimming cost V 6 bases and J 5 bases, with 11 bases left between them. The CDR3, as DNA: TGTGCCAGCAGTGGGGGAGGCGACGAGCAGTACTTC. This encodes CASSGGGDEQYF.

The chain is built from TRBV6-4 and TRBJ2-3; D is unclear. Trimming took 0 bases from V and 0 from J, leaving 4 bases between them. Germline assignment: CDR1 MRHNA and CDR2 SNTAGT. CDR3 size: 14 residues. CDR3 amino acids: CASSDSPSTDTQYF. DNA for the CDR3: TGTGCCAGCAGTGACTCGCCTAGCACAGATACGCAGTATTTT.

This clone appeared a few times. The CDR3 nucleotides read TGTGCCAGCAGTGAAGCCTTGGGGGGTAGGGGTTCACCCCTCCACTTT. As protein: CASSEALGGRGSPLHF. J is TRBJ1-6 and V is TRBV6-1, with TRBD1 as a possible D gene (5 bases). Germline lookup yields CDR1 MNHNS and CDR2 SASEGT. The CDR3 runs 16 residues. Trimming removed 0 bases at V and 9 bases at J, with 15 bases between.

In its sample, this clone was seen a few times. The J gene is TRBJ1-1, the V gene TRBV29-1; possible D gene TRBD1, 6 bases. Germline assignment: CDR1 SQVTM and CDR2 ANQGSEA. CDR3 length: 13 amino acids. Trimming shortened V by 5 bases and J by 0 bases, and 10 bases separated the two germline ends. CDR3 nucleotide sequence: TGCAGCGTTTTGGACAGCCTGAACACTGAAGCTTTCTTT. Protein sequence: CSVLDSLNTEAFF.

The chain joins TRBV25-1 to TRBJ2-1; tentatively, D is TRBD1 (6 bases). The V gene lost 0 bases and the J gene lost 7 bases, with 16 bases spanning the gap. Germline CDR1 is MGHDK and CDR2 is SYGVNS. The CDR3 loop spans 16 amino acids. This CDR3 is CASSEYWAGERNEQFF. In DNA form, the CDR3 reads TGTGCCAGCAGTGAATATTGGGCAGGGGAGAGGAATGAGCAGTTCTTC. The variable domain in full, with the rest retrieved from reference TRBV25-1 and TRBJ2-1, is EADIYQTPRYLVIGTGKKITLECSQTMGHDKMYWYQQDPGMELHLIHYSYGVNSTEKGDLSSESTVSRIRTEHFPLTLESARPSHTSQYLCASSEYWAGERNEQFFGPGTRLTVL.

This clone was recorded a few times. V gene TRBV5-4 combines with J gene TRBJ2-5; 14 positions match TRBD2. Germline V lookup: CDR1 SGHNT, CDR2 YYREEE (reference sequence). There are 16 residues in the CDR3. The V and J ends lost 5 bases and 5 bases, in that order; junction bases with no gene match: 8. In DNA form, the CDR3 reads TGTGCCAGCAGGGACGGACTAGCGGGGGGCCGGGAGACCCAGTACTTC. This sequence encodes CASRDGLAGGRETQYF.

This clone turned up a few times. CDR3 nucleotides: TGTGCCAGCAGTTCCCACGGACAGGGAGGCACTGAAGCTTTCTTT. Protein product: CASSSHGQGGTEAFF. This chain uses TRBV28 with TRBJ1-1; TRBD1 aligns across 8 bases. Trimming removed 4 bases from V and 4 bases from J; junction bases left unmatched: 8. The CDR3 runs 15 residues. Germline V CDR1 and CDR2: MDHEN, SYDVKM. Drawing the rest from reference TRBV28 and TRBJ1-1, the complete variable domain is DVKVTQSSRYLVKRTGEKVFLECVQDMDHENMFWYRQDPGLGLRLIYFSYDVKMKEKGDIPEGYSVSREKKERFSLILESASTNQTSMYLCASSSHGQGGTEAFFGQGTRLTVV.

This chain joins TRBV7-2 and TRBJ2-5; D is possibly TRBD1 or TRBD2 (5 bases each). Germline loops: CDR1 SGHTA, CDR2 FQGNSA. The CDR3 contains 14 residues. V shed 2 bases and J shed 5 bases, with 12 bases lying between them. In DNA form, the CDR3 reads TGTGCCAGCAGCTTATCGGGACCGGGGGAGACCCAGTACTTC. It translates to CASSLSGPGETQYF.

The V call is TRBV11-1, the J call TRBJ2-5; D unclear. With 3 bases removed from V and 0 bases from J, the gap between germline ends came to 8 bases. In germline, CDR1 is SGHAT, CDR2 FQDESV (reference sequence). The CDR3 length is 14 residues. CDR3 nucleotides: TGTGCCAGCAGCTTTGCAGAGTACCAAGAGACCCAGTACTTC. Its protein product is CASSFAEYQETQYF. The variable domain in full, with the rest retrieved from reference TRBV11-1 and TRBJ2-5, is EAEVAQSPRYKITEKSQAVAFWCDPISGHATLYWYRQILGQGPELLVQFQDESVVDDSQLPKDRFSAERLKGVDSTLKIQPAELGDSAMYLCASSFAEYQETQYFGPGTRLLVL.

A note on this clone: Different DNA sequences within this sample yield the same CDR3. The rearrangement joins TRBV5-1 to TRBJ2-2, with a weak D call TRBD2 (5 bases). CDR3 size: 12 residues. Trimming cost V 5 bases and J 4 bases, with 6 bases left between them. Looked up from germline, CDR1 is SGHRS and CDR2 is YFSETQ. The CDR3 DNA reads as TGCGCCAGCAGTGGGAGCACCGGGGAGCTGTTTTTT. Translation gives CASSGSTGELFF.

This clone has only a few counts. This chain uses TRBV6-5 with TRBJ2-5, with D maybe TRBD1 (5 bases). V shed 7 bases and J shed 5 bases, with 17 bases lying between them. The V gene's germline CDR1 is MNHEY and CDR2 SVGAGI. CDR3 length: 14 residues. The CDR3 region has the DNA TGTGCCAGCACCGCCGCACAGGTGGGGGAGACCCAGTACTTC. Translation gives CASTAAQVGETQYF.

This clone has a handful of counts. The rearrangement links TRBV29-1 to TRBJ1-2, with D uncertain. In germline, CDR1 is SQVTM, CDR2 ANQGSEA. The CDR3 length is 15 residues. Trimming took 6 bases from V and 0 from J, leaving 17 bases between them. The chain's CDR3 is CSVELQIPANYGYTF. DNA of the CDR3: TGCAGCGTAGAACTACAGATCCCAGCTAACTATGGCTACACCTTC.

The table lists this clone with a few counts. The chain links TRBV28 to TRBJ2-1; 8 nucleotides agree with TRBD1. Trimming at V came to 6 bases and at J to 6 bases, leaving 10 bases not matched to a gene. The CDR3 is 15 amino acids. CDR1 and CDR2 (germline): MDHEN, SYDVKM. The CDR3 sequence is CASREQGAEFNEQFF. The CDR3 DNA is TGTGCCAGCAGGGAGCAGGGGGCGGAGTTCAATGAGCAGTTCTTC.

This clone has just a few counts. The chain is built from TRBV19 and TRBJ1-5; D remains unclear. This CDR3 region has 14 residues. Trimming stripped 8 bases from V and 9 bases from J, with 20 bases between. In germline, CDR1 is LNHDA, CDR2 SQIVND (reference sequence). CDR3 loop: CASPPAVGFPPQHF. DNA for the CDR3: TGTGCCAGTCCTCCGGCAGTCGGATTTCCGCCCCAGCATTTT.

This clone occurred a few times. The V gene is TRBV6-1, the J gene TRBJ1-4; D perhaps matches TRBD1 (5 bases). Germline-derived CDR1 and CDR2 are MNHNS and SASEGT. This CDR3 is built from 13 residues. The V end was cut by 4 bases, the J end by 6 bases, with 9 bases between. The CDR3 nucleotides are TGTGCCAGCAGTGGGGGCGGGGATGAAAAACTGTTTTTT. It encodes CASSGGGDEKLFF.

Only a few counts were recorded for this clone. The chain combines TRBV7-9 with TRBJ1-2; 8 bases map to TRBD1. The V gene's germline CDR1 is SEHNR and CDR2 FQNEAQ (reference sequence). This CDR3 region has 16 residues. V lost 4 bases and J lost 0; bases outside the gene matches: 7. The CDR3: CASSSQGAIANYGYTF. DNA for the CDR3: TGTGCCAGCAGCTCGCAGGGGGCCATTGCTAACTATGGCTACACCTTC.

This clone has just a few counts. This same CDR3 is encoded by further DNA sequences in the sample. V gene TRBV5-1 combines with J gene TRBJ1-1; maybe TRBD1 (5 bases). The germline CDR1 and CDR2 sequences are SGHRS and YFSETQ. The CDR3 length is 14 residues. Trimming pared 0 bases from V and 1 base from J, leaving 7 bases between. CDR3 loop: CASSLVGGNTEAFF. As DNA, the CDR3 is TGCGCCAGCAGCTTGGTTGGGGGGAACACTGAAGCTTTCTTT.

This clone has just a few counts. The genes are TRBV7-6 and TRBJ2-3, with D possibly being TRBD2 (5 bases). Germline CDR1 reads SGHVS; CDR2 reads FNYEAQ. This CDR3 comprises 16 residues. Deletions cut 3 bases from V and 1 base from J, with 14 bases between. The CDR3 DNA is TGTGCCAGCAGCTTTGCCACGGGAATAGGCACAGATACGCAGTATTTT. This codes for CASSFATGIGTDTQYF.

The chain has TRBV5-1 and TRBJ2-3, with a weak D call TRBD1 (5 bases). V lost 0 bases to trimming and J lost 4 bases, with 12 bases between them. The CDR3 spans 15 residues. Germline loops: CDR1 SGHRS, CDR2 YFSETQ. This chain's CDR3 is CASSLEGRDPDTQYF. CDR3 in DNA: TGCGCCAGCAGCTTGGAGGGCAGGGATCCAGATACGCAGTATTTT.

This clone was picked up a small number of times. V usage is TRBV6-5 and J usage is TRBJ2-2, with TRBD1 as a possible D gene (5 bases). V was trimmed by 5 bases and J by 3 bases, leaving 13 bases between them. CDR1 MNHEY and CDR2 SVGAGI come from the germline V gene. This CDR3 is built from 15 residues. CDR3 amino acids: CASSPTGYHTGELFF. The CDR3 DNA reads TGTGCCAGCAGTCCCACAGGCTACCACACCGGGGAGCTGTTTTTT.

Concerning this clone itself: Sequence at one end of the junction differs from germline and may be a read error. V gene TRBV29-1 combines with J gene TRBJ1-1; 10 bases line up with TRBD1. CDR3 length equals 13 residues. CDR1 is SQVTM, CDR2 ANQGSEA, per germline. This CDR3 is CSVGRTGGTEALF. As DNA, the CDR3 is TGCAGCGTTGGAAGGACAGGGGGGACTGAAGCCCTCTTT.